Listed here are 26 T cell receptor beta chains from one sample, sequenced in a study of circulating and synovial CD4+ cells in juvenile arthritis (dated by TCRdb to the mid-2010s). Receptor libraries were prepared by the immunoSEQ multiplex PCR assay. The clones in this table, taken by TCRdb from immuneACCESS, are in-frame only. Not every clone is retained; where verified, under half of the shortfall comes from an unresolved V gene, and the cause of the rest is unknown. The sample records 25,000 to 35,000 clones, about 93% of which are singletons. The ten largest make up roughly 3.1% of the sample. Material: CD4+ T cells from blood. The receptors here all came from a human donor with juvenile idiopathic arthritis.

The CDR3 reads CASSSGGVGVRTGELFF. The CDR3 DNA is TGTGCCAGCAGCTCGGGGGGGGTGGGAGTACGTACCGGGGAGCTGTTTTTT. The chain joins TRBV4-2 to TRBJ2-2; 8 nucleotides agree with TRBD2. Germline trimming cut 5 bases from V and 5 bases from J; bases unmatched to any gene: 13. The germline gives CDR1 LGHNA, CDR2 YNFKEQ. The CDR3 consists of 17 residues.

This clone was counted only a few times. This CDR3 reads CASSLGTFSGQYEQYF. CDR3 nucleotide sequence: TGCGCCAGCAGCCTCGGGACATTCTCGGGACAATACGAGCAGTACTTC. This chain connects TRBV5-1 to TRBJ2-7, with D perhaps TRBD1 (6 bases). Germline CDR1 is SGHRS and CDR2 is YFSETQ. The CDR3 runs to 16 residues. V lost 4 bases and J 4 bases, leaving 21 bases between the germline ends. The full variable domain, completed using reference TRBV5-1 and TRBJ2-7, is KAGVTQTPRYLIKTRGQQVTLSCSPISGHRSVSWYQQTPGQGLQFLFEYFSETQRNKGNFPGRFSGRQFSNSRSEMNVSTLELGDSALYLCASSLGTFSGQYEQYFGPGTRLTVT.

The chain recombines TRBV6-1 with TRBJ1-2; D is unresolved. Trimming took 6 bases from V and 12 from J, leaving 14 bases between them. There are 11 residues in the CDR3. The germline V gene has CDR1 MNHNS and CDR2 SASEGT. CDR3 in DNA: TGTGCCAGCAGATTTGACAATGTCCACACCTTC. Protein sequence: CASRFDNVHTF.

This rearrangement joins TRBV5-1 to TRBJ1-4; 7 bases are a match to TRBD1. V lost 4 bases, J lost 6 bases, and 12 bases stayed unmatched. The CDR3 is 16 residues long. Looked up from germline, CDR1 is SGHRS and CDR2 is YFSETQ. The CDR3 region has the DNA TGCGCCAGCAGCCCGGGGGTAGGGGGCCGGGATGAAAAACTGTTTTTT. Translation gives CASSPGVGGRDEKLFF. The full variable domain, rest sourced from reference TRBV5-1 and TRBJ1-4, is KAGVTQTPRYLIKTRGQQVTLSCSPISGHRSVSWYQQTPGQGLQFLFEYFSETQRNKGNFPGRFSGRQFSNSRSEMNVSTLELGDSALYLCASSPGVGGRDEKLFFGSGTQLSVL.

In this sample, this clone turned up once. This sequence joins TRBV18 and TRBJ2-6; D may be TRBD2 (5 bases). This CDR3 is built from 17 residues. Trimming removed 6 bases from V and 0 bases from J, with 15 bases in between. Germline V gene data show CDR1 as KGHSH and CDR2 as LQKENI. The CDR3 loop reads CASSRGLPHSGANVLTF. The CDR3 region has the DNA TGTGCCAGCTCCAGAGGACTGCCCCACTCTGGGGCCAACGTCCTGACTTTC.

CDR3 region: CASSSLPLSTSGSTDTQYF. Written as DNA, the CDR3 is TGTGCCAGCAGTTCCCTGCCTCTCTCGACTAGCGGGAGCACAGATACGCAGTATTTT. This chain uses TRBV28 with TRBJ2-3; TRBD2 aligns across 10 bases. Trimming at V came to 4 bases and at J to 0 bases, leaving 13 bases not matched to a gene. The germline gives CDR1 MDHEN, CDR2 SYDVKM. The CDR3 is 19 amino acids.

In its sample, this clone was seen once. Other DNA sequences of this sample code for an identical CDR3. The chain is built from TRBV19 and TRBJ1-5; 7 nucleotides align to TRBD1. Germline CDR1 and CDR2: LNHDA and SQIVND (reference sequence). The CDR3 runs 16 residues. V shed 4 bases, J shed 5 bases, and the junction held 11 bases outside the gene matches. Here the CDR3 reads CASSTRTGARDQPQHF. The CDR3 DNA follows: TGTGCCAGTAGTACTCGGACAGGCGCACGAGATCAGCCCCAGCATTTT.

This clone was observed a handful of times. The J gene is TRBJ1-1, the V gene TRBV6-1; 10 bases agree with TRBD1. The J segment lost 7 bases and the V segment lost 8 bases, leaving 7 bases of the junction unmatched. CDR1 and CDR2 (germline): MNHNS, SASEGT. The CDR3 has 13 residues. This CDR3 is CASWGQGPNEAFF. The CDR3 DNA sequence: TGTGCCAGCTGGGGACAGGGGCCAAATGAAGCTTTCTTT.

V usage is TRBV7-3 and J usage is TRBJ2-7; D may be TRBD1 (5 bases). Germline CDR1 is SGHTA and CDR2 is FQGTGA. V shed 5 bases and J shed 1 base, with 9 bases lying between them. This CDR3 comprises 13 residues. CDR3 amino acids: CASSPAGSYEQYF. The DNA of the CDR3 is TGTGCCAGCAGCCCCGCAGGGTCCTACGAGCAGTACTTC. The full variable domain, with the rest looked up from reference TRBV7-3 and TRBJ2-7, is GAGVSQTPSNKVTEKGKYVELRCDPISGHTALYWYRQSLGQGPEFLIYFQGTGAADDSGLPNDRFFAVRPEGSVSTLKIQRTERGDSAVYLCASSPAGSYEQYFGPGTRLTVT.

The chain is built from TRBV5-1 and TRBJ1-2, with D perhaps TRBD1 (5 bases). Germline values: CDR1 SGHRS, CDR2 YFSETQ. V shed 0 bases and J shed 0 bases, with 9 bases lying between them. The CDR3 is 15 amino acids. In nucleotides, the CDR3 is TGCGCCAGCAGCTTGGGGGGCCTTGCTAACTATGGCTACACCTTC. Residues: CASSLGGLANYGYTF.

The genes are TRBV27 and TRBJ2-3; 9 bases agree with TRBD2. Germline CDR1 MNHEY, CDR2 SMNVEV (reference sequence). This CDR3 has 17 amino acids. The V segment lost 3 bases and the J segment 4 bases; nucleotides outside the gene matches: 11. CDR3 DNA: TGTGCCAGCAGTTTCTACTTAGCGGGAGATGTGTCAGATACGCAGTATTTT. Residues: CASSFYLAGDVSDTQYF.

This chain joins TRBV7-8 and TRBJ2-3; 8 bases align to TRBD2. The V and J ends lost 1 base and 0 bases, in that order; junction bases with no gene match: 6. The CDR3 is 17 residues long. In germline, CDR1 is SGHVS, CDR2 FQNEAQ. This CDR3 reads CASSLEQLAASTDTQYF. The CDR3 DNA follows: TGTGCCAGCAGCTTAGAGCAACTAGCGGCTAGCACAGATACGCAGTATTTT.

The chain recombines TRBV5-1 with TRBJ1-1; D gene unclear. V lost 1 base and J lost 0, with 10 bases in between. This CDR3 contains 15 residues. Per germline, CDR1 SGHRS and CDR2 YFSETQ. The CDR3 sequence: CASSLRGNLNTEAFF. The DNA for the CDR3 is TGCGCCAGCAGCTTGAGAGGGAACCTGAACACTGAAGCTTTCTTT.

The count of this clone is one. The rearrangement joins TRBV18 to TRBJ2-2; the match to TRBD2 covers 8 bases. CDR3 length equals 16 residues. The V gene end was trimmed by 6 bases and the J gene end by 2 bases; junction bases not matched to a gene: 8. The V gene's germline CDR1 is KGHSH and CDR2 LQKENI. CDR3 residues: CASSVASGLNTGELFF. CDR3 bases: TGTGCCAGCTCCGTCGCTAGCGGGTTAAACACCGGGGAGCTGTTTTTT.

V and J are TRBV4-1 and TRBJ2-1, with D tentatively TRBD2 (6 bases). This CDR3 has 18 residues. Germline-derived CDR1 and CDR2 are MGHRA and YSYEKL. Trimming pared 2 bases from V and 0 bases from J, leaving 17 bases between. Here the CDR3 reads CASSQTEGPGPSYNEQFF. The CDR3 DNA reads TGCGCCAGCAGCCAAACGGAGGGGCCGGGTCCCTCCTACAATGAGCAGTTCTTC.

The chain carries TRBV28 and TRBJ2-3; D perhaps matches TRBD2 (6 bases). The V end lost 7 bases, the J end lost 1 base, and 12 bases lay between the germline ends. The CDR3 spans 14 residues. Germline V lookup: CDR1 MDHEN, CDR2 SYDVKM. CDR3 sequence reads: CASIGWRGTDTQYF. The DNA for the CDR3 is TGTGCCAGCATTGGGTGGAGGGGCACAGATACGCAGTATTTT.

The genes are TRBV7-2 and TRBJ1-2; the D gene is possibly TRBD1 (5 bases). The CDR3 contains 16 residues. Between the trimmed V and J ends, which lost 0 bases and 0 bases, there was a span of 11 bases. Per germline, CDR1 SGHTA and CDR2 FQGNSA. The CDR3 coding sequence is TGTGCCAGCAGCTTAGCCCCCTCGGACACTAACTATGGCTACACCTTC. Its protein product is CASSLAPSDTNYGYTF.

The rearrangement uses TRBV5-4 and TRBJ2-2; 9 nucleotides match TRBD1. Unmatched junction bases numbered 7, after V lost 7 bases and J lost 6 bases. The CDR3 has 14 amino acids. Germline CDR1 and CDR2: SGHNT and YYREEE (reference sequence). Here the CDR3 reads CASGRDRESGELFF. In DNA, the CDR3 is TGTGCCAGCGGACGGGACAGGGAATCCGGGGAGCTGTTTTTT.

The chain is built from TRBV29-1 and TRBJ2-7; TRBD1 aligns across 10 bases. Germline assignment: CDR1 SQVTM and CDR2 ANQGSEA. The CDR3 covers 14 residues. V shed 1 base, J shed 6 bases, and the junction held 6 bases outside the gene matches. CDR3 nucleotides: TGCAGCGTTGAAGTCGGGACAGGGGCCGTCGAGCAGTACTTC. Translation gives CSVEVGTGAVEQYF.

The V gene is TRBV6-5, the J gene TRBJ1-6; TRBD1 aligns across 11 bases. The V gene's germline CDR1 is MNHEY and CDR2 SVGAGI. CDR3 length: 14 amino acids. J lost 9 bases, V lost 4 bases, and 2 bases had no gene match. CDR3 coding DNA: TGTGCCAGCAGTTGGACAGGGGGCCGTTCACCCCTCCACTTT. This codes for CASSWTGGRSPLHF.

CDR3 protein: CASSSDRGREAFF. CDR3 DNA sequence: TGTGCCAGCAGCTCCGACAGGGGCCGGGAAGCTTTCTTT. The chain joins TRBV7-9 to TRBJ1-1; TRBD1 aligns across 8 bases. The CDR3 is made up of 13 amino acids. Germline CDR1 is SEHNR and CDR2 is FQNEAQ (reference sequence). Trimming cost V 4 bases and J 8 bases; bases outside gene matches: 6. Supplemented by reference TRBV7-9 and TRBJ1-1, the full variable domain reads DTGVSQNPRHKITKRGQNVTFRCDPISEHNRLYWYRQTLGQGPEFLTYFQNEAQLEKSRLLSDRFSAERPKGSFSTLEIQRTEQGDSAMYLCASSSDRGREAFFGQGTRLTVV.

This chain uses TRBV6-5 with TRBJ2-2; D unresolved. V was shortened by 0 bases and J by 5 bases, with 10 bases between the two germline ends. CDR3 length equals 15 residues. CDR1 is MNHEY and CDR2 is SVGAGI in the germline V gene. CDR3 sequence: CASSYSASSTGELFF. CDR3 coding DNA: TGTGCCAGCAGTTACTCGGCTAGTTCTACCGGGGAGCTGTTTTTT.

This clone has just one count. This chain uses TRBV12-5 with TRBJ2-1; a possible D gene is TRBD1 (6 bases). Trimming took off 6 bases at V and 8 bases at J, with 8 bases between the two ends. Germline assignment: CDR1 LGHNT and CDR2 FRNRAP. The CDR3 covers 11 residues. CDR3 DNA: TGTGCTAGTGGACAGGGTGATGAGCAGTTCTTC. Translating it yields CASGQGDEQFF.

The chain couples TRBV5-6 to TRBJ1-5; D not certain. CDR3 length: 13 amino acids. Trimming cost V 4 bases and J 4 bases, with 9 bases left between them. CDR1 SGHDT and CDR2 YYEEEE come from the germline V gene. The CDR3 spells CASSPGLNQPQHF. The CDR3 DNA follows: TGTGCCAGCAGCCCTGGGCTAAATCAGCCCCAGCATTTT.

The chain recombines TRBV7-9 with TRBJ2-3; 9 bases are a match to TRBD1. V lost 5 bases, J lost 3 bases, and 9 bases stayed unmatched. The CDR3 sequence is 16 residues long. Germline V gives CDR1 SEHNR, CDR2 FQNEAQ (reference sequence). The CDR3 DNA sequence: TGTGCCAGCAGCGTGTACAGGGGGCTTAGTACAGATACGCAGTATTTT. This codes for CASSVYRGLSTDTQYF. The variable domain in full, completed from reference TRBV7-9 and TRBJ2-3, reads DTGVSQNPRHKITKRGQNVTFRCDPISEHNRLYWYRQTLGQGPEFLTYFQNEAQLEKSRLLSDRFSAERPKGSFSTLEIQRTEQGDSAMYLCASSVYRGLSTDTQYFGPGTRLTVL.

The chain employs TRBV9 and TRBJ2-5; TRBD2 might be the D (6 bases). The CDR3 sequence is 13 residues long. Germline loops: CDR1 SGDLS, CDR2 YYNGEE. V was cut by 4 bases and J by 4 bases, with 11 bases left in between. The CDR3 region has the DNA TGTGCCAGCAGCTTCGGGAGTCGAGAGACCCAGTACTTC. Its protein product is CASSFGSRETQYF.